This T cell receptor (beta chain) was documented in a study of Graves' ophthalmopathy and Graves' hyperthyroidism (dated by TCRdb to 2016 to 2018). With regard to the full study: Peripheral blood was collected at initial diagnosis, prior to any treatment. The study used signatures of the TCR beta repertoire to tell Graves' ophthalmopathy apart from Graves' hyperthyroidism and to predict which patients would progress to ophthalmopathy. In total, 135 blood samples were TCR-sequenced: 40 to 45 ophthalmopathy, some 75 hyperthyroidism and approximately 17 hyperthyroidism-to-ophthalmopathy patients. A discovery set of about a hundred patients (around 45 ophthalmopathy, some 58 stable hyperthyroidism) was enrolled to explore V-J signatures distinguishing ophthalmopathy from hyperthyroidism. An independent validation cohort comprised 18 hyperthyroidism patients and about 16 patients who later progressed from hyperthyroidism to ophthalmopathy. In several hyperthyroidism patients, the T-cell repertoire of thyroid tissue was compared with the T-cell repertoire of blood. After sampling, hyperthyroidism patients received methimazole starting at 30 mg daily, and ophthalmopathy patients received high-dose intravenous methylprednisolone.

From a lookup of the germline V gene (reference sequence), CDR1 and CDR2 are SGHNT and YYREEE. V is reduced by 4 bases and J by 1 base, leaving a spacing of 8 bases between them. Including the terminal cysteine and phenylalanine, the CDR3 comprises 14 residues. Just CDR3 DNA is preserved here, 42 bases in frame from base 1. Ophthalmopathy patients were characterized by moderately to severely active disease, a Clinical Activity Score of at least 3, a NOSPECS grade of at least 4, and a disease duration under 3 months. Patients with other autoimmune diseases, uncontrolled infections, pregnancy or lactation were excluded from the study. Diagnosis relied on clinical symptoms, serum thyroxine, TRAb, thyroid ultrasound and orbital computed tomography. Using Ficoll-Paque density gradient centrifugation, PBMCs were isolated from less than 11 ml of fresh peripheral blood. Total RNA was extracted using Trizol reagent, and RNA quality was checked on an Agilent 2100 Bioanalyzer.

For repertoire sequencing, TCR beta CDR3 regions were amplified from RNA transcripts. The first round was an RT-PCR using HTBI primers with the Qiagen OneStep RT-PCR kit, and this first round was followed by a second-round multiplex PCR, then size selection and purification. Libraries were sequenced paired-end with 100 bp reads on an Illumina HiSeq2000. The original methods were these. SOAPnuke was used for read processing, and reads with adapters, uncalled bases, a mean Phred below 15, or no exact constant-primer or identifier match were discarded. COPE v1.2.5 was used to merge high-quality paired reads. Each unique nucleotide sequence was defined as a clonotype, and clonotypes were aligned to IMGT TRB V, D and J references with MiTCR v1.1. Analysis was restricted to V-J combinations with a frequency above 0.0001, which covered roughly 99% of repertoires. For each V-J combination, a TCR clonal expansion and chaos score was defined as the ratio of F50 clonal expansion to chaos observed in the TCRdist matrix. Welch's t-statistics and random forest were used to reduce the features to 10 to 15 V-J combinations, which were then used as input to a naive Bayes classifier. Thyroid-blood repertoire similarity was quantified with the Morisita-Horn index. TCRdb reanalyzed the raw reads on its own, using fastp at Q25 for trimming and MiXCR for clone calling, and kept in-frame beta chains. Rows are combined by CDR3 protein, so each entry shows the most common genes and DNA. TCRdb's processing, not the authors', yielded these V and J calls. A total of about 230,000 distinct CDR3 sequences appear in this sample, roughly 50% of them only once. The top ten constitute approximately 44% of the sample.

Overall study results and their limits: In validation, the model predicted ophthalmopathy progression with about 71% sensitivity and 72.22% specificity; about a dozen predicted patients were CT-confirmed with GO in a median of 6.5 months. No statistical method was used to predetermine the sample size, and group allocation was not hidden from the investigators. Most expanded thyroid clonotypes with frequency above 0.001 were also detected in blood, suggesting blood repertoires may reflect the thyroid immune response. The 13-signature model separated ophthalmopathy from stable hyperthyroidism with 85% to 90% sensitivity and around 81% specificity in cross-validation, and 80%/75% in the test set.

About this clonotype itself: This receptor's antigen is unknown. No much larger clonotype is one base removed from it; base qualities were not supplied.

The receptor comes from an adult man with Graves' ophthalmopathy. The sequenced sample was peripheral blood. This chain joins TRBV5-4 to TRBJ2-2; the D gene identity is not certain. The CDR3 loop reads CASSTRVNTGELFF. The sequenced DNA: TGTGCCAGCAGCACCCGGGTGAACACCGGGGAGCTGTTTTTT.